This TCR beta chain originates from a study of T cell responses to AZD1222 COVID-19 vaccine. Here immunoSEQ multiplex PCR was the method, and the copy in TCRdb shows in-frame clones only, minus some. The sample has roughly 180,000 clones, approximately 94% seen once. The V end lost 2 bases, the J end lost 0 bases, and 11 bases lay between the germline ends. There are 16 residues in the CDR3. CDR1 and CDR2 from the germline V gene are LNHDA and SQIVND (reference sequence). The rearrangement joins TRBV19 to TRBJ2-1; D gene ambiguous. The receptor was derived from an adult in good health. Source: peripheral blood, taken on day 0 of AZD1222 vaccination. The DNA of the CDR3 is TGTGCCAGTAGTATAAGGAGCGCGAGCTCCTACAATGAGCAGTTCTTC. It yields the protein CASSIRSASSYNEQFF.